This TCR beta chain comes out of a study of OX40 agonist ivuxolimab in advanced cancers. CDR1 and CDR2 (germline): SGHAT, FQDESV (reference sequence). The CDR3 loop spans 15 amino acids. V was pared by 1 base and J by 5 bases, with 7 bases of the junction left unmatched. Data came from immunoSEQ multiplex PCR; TCRdb stores just in-frame clones and leaves some out. The sample shows over 55,000 clones, around 90% of them seen only once. The sequencing here drew on CD4+ or CD8+ T cells sorted from blood, taken in a trial of the OX40 agonist ivuxolimab. The sequence derives from an adult with an advanced solid tumor such as melanoma, head and neck, liver or kidney cancer. The chain has TRBV11-1 and TRBJ2-7; 8 bases are a match to TRBD2. The CDR3 loop is CASSLGGTSVDEQYF. CDR3 DNA: TGTGCCAGCAGCTTAGGTGGGACTAGTGTCGACGAGCAGTACTTC.